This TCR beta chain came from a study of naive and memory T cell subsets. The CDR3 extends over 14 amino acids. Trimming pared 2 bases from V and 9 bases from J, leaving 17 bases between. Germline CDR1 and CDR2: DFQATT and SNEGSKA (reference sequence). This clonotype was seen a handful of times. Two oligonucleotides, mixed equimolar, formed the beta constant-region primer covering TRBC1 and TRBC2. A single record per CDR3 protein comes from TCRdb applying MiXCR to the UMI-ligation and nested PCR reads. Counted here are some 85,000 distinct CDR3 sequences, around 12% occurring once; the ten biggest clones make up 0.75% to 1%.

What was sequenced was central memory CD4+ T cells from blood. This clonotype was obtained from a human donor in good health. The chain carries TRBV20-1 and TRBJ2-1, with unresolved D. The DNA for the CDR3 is TGCAGTGCTAGACCAAGAGGAGATGCGGCTGAGCAGTTCTTC. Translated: CSARPRGDAAEQFF.